A selection of T cell receptor beta chains follows, all from one sample in a study of PD-1 blockade in mismatch repair-deficient tumors. Using immunoSEQ multiplex PCR, the repertoire was profiled, and TCRdb retains in-frame clones only, with some absent. The sample has some 48,000 clones; roughly 82% are singletons. Here the sequenced sample was PBMCs, taken before pembrolizumab treatment. The receptors stem from an adult with mismatch repair-deficient cancer. Each CDR3 is given with its conserved first and last residue. The D gene is left open where the match is weak. Some rows have no size entry. The others give once, few or many, or a class for an expanded clone.

CDR3 DNA: TGTGCCAGCAGTCTCCTGGGCGCGGACTACGAGCAGTACTTC
CDR3 protein: CASSLLGADYEQYF
clone size: few
J gene: TRBJ2-7
D gene: .
CDR3 length: 14
V gene: TRBV27

CDR3 DNA: TGTGCCAGCAAGGACATGCGAGAAAAACTGTTTTTT
CDR3 protein: CASKDMREKLFF
clone size: few
J gene: TRBJ1-4
D gene: .
CDR3 length: 12
V gene: TRBV25-1

CDR3 DNA: TGTGCCAGCAGTTCCGGGTCGGGCAGAGGAAACACCATATATTTT
CDR3 protein: CASSSGSGRGNTIYF
clone size: .
J gene: TRBJ1-3
D gene: .
CDR3 length: 15
V gene: TRBV28

CDR3 DNA: TGTGCCAGCAGCTTAGAGAGGACAGGGTCCCATACGCAGTATTTT
CDR3 protein: CASSLERTGSHTQYF
clone size: .
J gene: TRBJ2-3
D gene: TRBD1
CDR3 length: 15
V gene: TRBV7-8

CDR3 DNA: TGTGCCAGCAGTGAACTCCACAGCGTACAGCCCCAGCATTTT
CDR3 protein: CASSELHSVQPQHF
clone size: .
J gene: TRBJ1-5
D gene: .
CDR3 length: 14
V gene: TRBV6-1

CDR3 DNA: TGCGCCAGCAGCCAATGGGGGAGTAGCGGGGACGAGCAGTACTTC
CDR3 protein: CASSQWGSSGDEQYF
clone size: .
J gene: TRBJ2-7
D gene: TRBD2
CDR3 length: 15
V gene: TRBV4-1

CDR3 DNA: TGTGCCAGCGTGTCAAGCTCTGGAAACACCATATATTTT
CDR3 protein: CASVSSSGNTIYF
clone size: .
J gene: TRBJ1-3
D gene: .
CDR3 length: 13
V gene: TRBV28

CDR3 DNA: TGTGCCAGCAGTTTACGCGGGCCTACCAATCAGCCCCAGCATTTT
CDR3 protein: CASSLRGPTNQPQHF
clone size: few
J gene: TRBJ1-5
D gene: .
CDR3 length: 15
V gene: TRBV27

CDR3 DNA: TGTGCCTGGAGTCCAAACAGGGGGCGCAGGCTGTACTTC
CDR3 protein: CAWSPNRGRRLYF
clone size: .
J gene: TRBJ2-7
D gene: TRBD1
CDR3 length: 13
V gene: TRBV30

CDR3 DNA: TGCGCCAGCAGCCAAGAAGTTTTTGGACTAGCGGGAGGGCTTGCCTACGAGCAGTACTTC
CDR3 protein: CASSQEVFGLAGGLAYEQYF
clone size: .
J gene: TRBJ2-7
D gene: TRBD2
CDR3 length: 20
V gene: TRBV4-1

CDR3 DNA: TGTGCCAGCAGCTTAGCGGTAGGACCGGACCCTGGGGCCAACGTCCTGACTTTC
CDR3 protein: CASSLAVGPDPGANVLTF
clone size: .
J gene: TRBJ2-6
D gene: .
CDR3 length: 18
V gene: TRBV7-9